The sequence of this T cell receptor beta chain was determined in a study of beta chain features in type 1 diabetes (dated 2018 in TCRdb). The study in broad terms: Mean age, gender distribution, total cell number and subset yield did not differ between patients and healthy donors. A total of about 100,000,000 sorted cells were examined across all samples, and RNA yield correlated strongly with the number of cells per subset. The study compared TCRB repertoires of sorted circulating CD4+ T cell subsets between recently diagnosed type 1 diabetes patients and matched healthy donors. Naive and central memory subsets were obtained from all 30 or so donors, but regulatory and stem cell-like memory subsets were isolated from only 8 patients and roughly eight healthy donors.

Each donor gave one peripheral blood draw, averaging approximately 120 mL, which was collected into heparinised tubes. A BD FACSAria II was used to sort naive, central memory, regulatory and stem cell-like memory CD4+ T cells with a panel that included CD45RO, CCR7, CD25, CD127, CD95 and CD27. All sorted populations exceeded 95% purity. Right away, PBMCs were isolated by Lymphoprep density gradient centrifugation and were stained directly, with no culture step. Samples were stained and sorted in pairs, with one healthy donor and one patient per experiment, so that batch effects were minimized. This clone was recorded a few times. The antigen it recognizes is unknown. One end of the junction varies from germline; a read error may be responsible. Findings and caveats that apply to the study as a whole: Type 1 diabetes patients showed a moderate but significant shortening of TCRB CDR3 length in all four CD4+ subsets. Because cDNA was sequenced instead of genomic DNA, activated cells with high expression could be over-represented, although the groups did not differ in activation or CD3 levels. Naive, central memory and regulatory TCRB repertoires appeared more similar among patients than among healthy donors. Patients with type 1 diabetes made fewer insertions and deleted more nucleotides at VDJ recombination sites, implying thymic rearrangement abnormalities. Because small numbers of individuals were included in the HLA sub-analyses, any influence of HLA type on TCRB rearrangement was left unresolved. Shorter templates might have been favored by PCR, but patient and control samples were amplified and corrected together, so both groups would have been affected equally by any skew.

Sequences SSHAT (CDR1) and FNYEAQ (CDR2) are obtained from the germline V gene (reference sequence). From cysteine to phenylalanine, the CDR3 is 17 amino acids long. Of the read, only the CDR3 DNA is kept; its 51 bases are in frame from base 1. The entire isolated RNA was reverse transcribed using the High Capacity cDNA Reverse Transcription Kit, and thus expressed TCRB transcripts were sequenced. Deep immunoSEQ sequencing was applied to naive, central memory and regulatory T cell samples, giving an average of about 3.6 million total reads per sample. After sorted cells were lysed in RLT buffer, RNA was extracted with DNase-treated RNeasy Micro or Mini kits, with the choice depending on cell number. To prevent cross-contamination, every cell subset was processed on its own, while patient and healthy donor samples were processed together. The immunoSEQ multiplex PCR was used to amplify TCRB sequences from cDNA, yielding 87-bp fragments that span the CDR3 region. Sequencing of the amplicons was done on the Illumina HiSeq platform. Regarding the original processing steps: Synthetic template baselines were used to correct PCR bias computationally, reads within Hamming distance 2 were collapsed together, and singletons that could not be merged were discarded. Reads were aligned against IMGT so that V, D and J genes, CDR3 length and insertions or deletions at six rearrangement sites could be assigned. Within each subset, clonotype counts were normalized to the number of sorted cells before true diversity and Gini coefficients were calculated with the tcR R package. The overlap coefficient, calculated on TCRB nucleotide sequences, was used to measure repertoire sharing. Held by TCRdb, this immuneACCESS table contains in-frame sequences only and omits some clones. Under half of the omission traces to an unresolved V gene where checked; the cause of the rest is unknown. The V and J calls and clone size were taken over from that table, and D and trimming were inferred from the DNA. For this sample there are about 160,000 clones; about 7.3% appear just once. The ten largest clones capture about 0.6% of the sample.

Material for sequencing was central memory CD4+ T cells from blood. This TCR was recovered from a man aged 18-30 years in good health. Recombination connected TRBV7-7 to TRBJ2-5; the junction holds 8 bases that match TRBD2. The CDR3 region: CASSLELGAGGGETQYF. The nucleotides read TGTGCTAGCAGCTTAGAACTTGGGGCGGGAGGAGGCGAGACCCAGTACTTC.